The sequence of this TCR beta chain was determined in a study of cytomegalovirus exposure and HLA in healthy donors. Across the study: In a later analysis, it was reported that the roughly 120 validation repertoires had been produced on the same platform as the 700 or so repertoires belonging to the first cohort. Study-wide points: One later analysis, an examination of the 100 to 150 validation repertoires, found that first-cohort TCR clusters tended to co-occur in them. TCR beta chains numbering some 160 were designated cytomegalovirus-associated. Reportedly, cytomegalovirus status was diagnosed with high sensitivity and specificity.

Here immunoSEQ multiplex PCR was the method, and the copy in TCRdb shows in-frame clones only, minus some. The repertoire holds about 330,000 clones, with roughly 87% as singletons. Germline V gives CDR1 KGHSH, CDR2 LQKENI. The V end was cut by 0 bases, the J end by 4 bases, with 13 bases between. There are 16 residues in the CDR3. Comment on this clone: Its specificity is not known.

Sample: PBMCs. J is TRBJ2-1 and V is TRBV18, with D maybe TRBD1 (5 bases). The sequence was collected from a woman in her twenties or thirties in good health and CMV-seropositive. The CDR3 nucleotides are TGTGCCAGCTCACCACCGGGCAGGGAACTTTACAATGAGCAGTTCTTC. Its translation: CASSPPGRELYNEQFF.